A single sample is the source of the 2 T cell receptor beta chains below, sequenced in a study of blood T cell repertoires in COVID-19. The data were produced by immunoSEQ multiplex PCR, yet TCRdb's version contains in-frame clones alone and is incomplete. The sample carries about 270,000 clones, 83% recorded once. The sequenced sample was peripheral blood. These receptors were taken from a woman aged 45 to 65 who had recovered from COVID-19.

The chain carries TRBV3-1 (or the pseudogene TRBV3-2) and TRBJ2-7; 10 bases match TRBD2. The V and J ends lost 4 bases and 5 bases, in that order; junction bases with no gene match: 11. This CDR3 has 16 amino acids. Germline CDR1 LGHDT, CDR2 YNNKEL (reference sequence). CDR3 in DNA: TGTGCCAGCAGCCCACTTAGAAGACTAGCGGGCGACGAGCAGTACTTC. Translated: CASSPLRRLAGDEQYF.

The V call is TRBV28, the J call TRBJ1-2; the D is unclear. Trimming cost V 3 bases and J 4 bases, with 6 bases left between them. Germline-derived CDR1 and CDR2 are MDHEN and SYDVKM. The CDR3 sequence is 12 residues long. The CDR3 reads CASSFSGYGYTF. CDR3 sequence (DNA): TGTGCCAGCAGTTTTAGTGGCTATGGCTACACCTTC.